Following are 24 T cell receptor beta chains from one sample sequenced in a study of cytomegalovirus exposure and HLA in healthy donors. Primers for the PCR totalled 60 Vbeta and 13 Jbeta. Here immunoSEQ multiplex PCR was the method, and the copy in TCRdb shows in-frame clones only, minus some. This sample yields 50,000 to 70,000 clones, of which 65% to 85% are seen a single time; 2% to 3% belongs to the top ten. Sequenced: PBMCs. Receptor source: a female donor in good health and CMV-seronegative.

The chain uses TRBV27 and TRBJ2-6, with a tentative D call TRBD1 (6 bases). This CDR3 has 20 residues. V lost 1 base and J lost 0, with 19 bases in between. Germline V gives CDR1 MNHEY, CDR2 SMNVEV (reference sequence). CDR3 region: CASSLFSWDTRSSGANVLTF. Here the CDR3 DNA reads TGTGCCAGCAGTTTATTTAGTTGGGACACCCGAAGCTCTGGGGCCAACGTCCTGACTTTC.

The chain has TRBV2 and TRBJ1-5; D is unclear. This CDR3 has 19 amino acids. CDR1 is SNHLY, CDR2 FYNNEI, per germline. Trimming removed 0 bases from V and 0 bases from J, with 18 bases in between. The CDR3 DNA reads TGTGCCAGCAGTGAAGCCTTCCTAGGGAGGAGAACTAGCAATCAGCCCCAGCATTTT. Its protein is CASSEAFLGRRTSNQPQHF.

The genes are TRBV7-9 and TRBJ1-1, with 10 bases that match TRBD1. After removal of 5 bases from V and 1 base from J, the junction contained 7 bases not matched to a gene. CDR3 length equals 16 residues. The germline V gene has CDR1 SEHNR and CDR2 FQNEAQ (reference sequence). The DNA for the CDR3 is TGTGCCAGCAGCCCTGGGGACAGGGGTTCGAACACTGAAGCTTTCTTT. This translates into CASSPGDRGSNTEAFF.

In this sample, this clone turned up a few times. The rearrangement joins TRBV5-1 to TRBJ1-1, with TRBD1 as a possible D gene (5 bases). Germline V gene sequence: CDR1 SGHRS, CDR2 YFSETQ. The CDR3 runs 14 residues. The V end lost 5 bases, the J end lost 1 base, and 12 bases lay between the germline ends. The CDR3 protein is CASSSRGANTEAFF. DNA of the CDR3: TGCGCCAGCAGTTCGCGTGGGGCGAACACTGAAGCTTTCTTT.

V and J are TRBV5-6 and TRBJ1-6; D gene unclear. Germline V lookup: CDR1 SGHDT, CDR2 YYEEEE. This CDR3 is built from 15 residues. V was cut by 0 bases and J by 9 bases, with 13 bases left in between. Here the CDR3 reads CASSLGRGTGSPLHF. CDR3 DNA: TGTGCCAGCAGCTTGGGTCGCGGTACGGGTTCACCCCTCCACTTT.

The rearrangement links TRBV19 to TRBJ1-4; no clear D. This CDR3 is built from 14 residues. Trimming pared 5 bases from V and 3 bases from J, leaving 10 bases between. Per germline, CDR1 LNHDA and CDR2 SQIVND (reference sequence). In nucleotides, the CDR3 is TGTGCCAGTAGTCAGAACGCAGCTAATGAAAAACTGTTTTTT. This encodes CASSQNAANEKLFF.

The V gene is TRBV4-2, the J gene TRBJ2-7; 8 bases match TRBD2. The trim removed 4 bases at V and 7 bases at J, leaving 9 bases unmatched. CDR1 is LGHNA and CDR2 is YNFKEQ in the germline V gene. The CDR3 is 14 residues long. In DNA form, the CDR3 reads TGTGCCAGCAGCCCCGGGGGTAGCGGGATTGAGCAGTACTTC. Encoded protein: CASSPGGSGIEQYF.

The CDR3 reads CASSPRDRAYEQYF. The CDR3 DNA is TGTGCCAGCAGCCCCCGGGACAGGGCGTACGAGCAGTACTTC. J is TRBJ2-5 and V is TRBV7-9; 9 bases map to TRBD1. The better agreement between TRBJ2-7 and the DNA end casts doubt on the J call. The CDR3 totals 14 residues. Germline V gene data show CDR1 as SEHNR and CDR2 as FQNEAQ (reference sequence).

The chain recombines TRBV7-9 with TRBJ2-5, with a possible D match to TRBD1 (5 bases). The J call may be faulty, since TRBJ2-7 better matches the DNA end. CDR1 SEHNR and CDR2 FQNEAQ come from the germline V gene (reference sequence). The CDR3 consists of 14 residues. CDR3 residues: CASSLDRGAYEQYF. The DNA of the CDR3 is TGTGCCAGCAGCTTAGACCGTGGGGCTTACGAGCAGTACTTC.

This clone occurred a few times. The chain couples TRBV19 to TRBJ2-1; 9 nucleotides line up with TRBD2. Trimming cost V 4 bases and J 6 bases; bases outside gene matches: 13. The CDR3 has 17 residues. Germline CDR1 and CDR2: LNHDA and SQIVND (reference sequence). In nucleotides, the CDR3 is TGTGCCAGTAGTACCCCCGGGACTAGCAGCTTCGGCAATGAGCAGTTCTTC. The encoded protein is CASSTPGTSSFGNEQFF.

The chain recombines TRBV2 with TRBJ1-6; a weak D match, TRBD1 (5 bases). CDR1 is SNHLY, CDR2 FYNNEI, per germline. Trimming stripped 6 bases from V and 7 bases from J, with 13 bases between. The CDR3 extends over 14 amino acids. The DNA of the CDR3 is TGTGCCAGCAGCCGGGACTCCTCCAATTCACCCCTCCACTTT. Its translation: CASSRDSSNSPLHF. Variable domain in full (rest from reference TRBV2 and TRBJ1-6): EPEVTQTPSHQVTQMGQEVILRCVPISNHLYFYWYRQILGQKVEFLVSFYNNEISEKSEIFDDQFSVERPDGSNFTLKIRSTKLEDSAMYFCASSRDSSNSPLHFGNGTRLTVT.

This chain uses TRBV6-5 with TRBJ1-1, with D perhaps TRBD1 (6 bases). The CDR3 contains 14 residues. With 0 bases removed from V and 14 bases from J, the gap between germline ends came to 19 bases. Germline V gene lookup returns CDR1 MNHEY and CDR2 SVGAGI. The CDR3 sequence: CASSYSGDNGSPFF. The CDR3 DNA reads as TGTGCCAGCAGTTACTCGGGGGACAACGGAAGTCCCTTCTTT.

This rearrangement joins TRBV5-1 to TRBJ2-5, with 10 bases aligning to TRBD1. The CDR3 loop spans 15 amino acids. Looked up from germline, CDR1 is SGHRS and CDR2 is YFSETQ. Trimming at V came to 3 bases and at J to 5 bases, leaving 7 bases not matched to a gene. The CDR3 nucleotides are TGCGCCAGCAGCTGGGTGACAGGGGGCGGCGAGACCCAGTACTTC. Encoded protein: CASSWVTGGGETQYF.

This rearrangement joins TRBV1 to TRBJ1-4. TRBV1 represents a pseudogene. The CDR3 sequence is 15 residues long. CDR3 DNA: TGCACCAGCAGCAAGGGGAGGCCCGCTAATGAAAAACTGTTTTTT. Translated, it gives CTSSKGRPANEKLFF.

The rearrangement uses TRBV7-2 and TRBJ1-4, with 7 bases fitting TRBD1. The CDR3 totals 14 residues. The ends lost 5 bases at V and 5 bases at J; junction bases unmatched: 5. CDR1 is SGHTA and CDR2 is FQGNSA in the germline V gene. CDR3 sequence (DNA): TGTGCCAGCAGCCCTGGACAGGCGAATGAAAAACTGTTTTTT. Protein product: CASSPGQANEKLFF.

The J gene is TRBJ1-1, the V gene TRBV2; 10 bases map to TRBD1. This CDR3 has 14 residues. With 7 bases clipped from V and 3 bases from J, the junction kept 5 bases outside the gene matches. CDR1 and CDR2 from the germline V gene are SNHLY and FYNNEI. The CDR3 DNA is TGTGCCAGCAAAGCCGGGACAGGGGACACTGAAGCTTTCTTT. Translation gives CASKAGTGDTEAFF.

The CDR3 DNA sequence: TGCAGCGTTGAAGGCCAGACTAGTTGGGAGACCCAGTACTTC. This codes for CSVEGQTSWETQYF. The chain combines TRBV29-1 with TRBJ2-5, with D possibly matching TRBD2 (6 bases). From germline, CDR1 is SQVTM and CDR2 ANQGSEA. This CDR3 has 14 amino acids. Trimming left V 1 base short and J 5 bases short, with 14 bases between.

For the CDR3, the DNA is TGCAGTGCTAGATCGGTTATAGGCTACACCTTC. It yields the protein CSARSVIGYTF. The chain recombines TRBV20-1 with TRBJ1-2; D call uncertain. From germline, CDR1 is DFQATT and CDR2 SNEGSKA (reference sequence). V lost 2 bases and J lost 8, with 9 bases in between. CDR3 size: 11 residues.

The rearrangement joins TRBV20-1 to TRBJ1-1; D remains ambiguous. The germline V gene encodes CDR1 DFQATT and CDR2 SNEGSKA (reference sequence). The CDR3 runs 11 residues. V lost 0 bases and J lost 8, with 7 bases in between. The CDR3 coding sequence is TGCAGTGCTAGAGACTTGGAGGAAGCTTTCTTT. It is translated as CSARDLEEAFF.

CDR3 region: CASSVGTDQNEQFF. In DNA, the CDR3 is TGTGCCAGCAGCGTCGGGACAGACCAGAATGAGCAGTTCTTC. This chain joins TRBV9 and TRBJ2-1, with 7 bases identical to TRBD1. CDR1 and CDR2 from the germline V gene are SGDLS and YYNGEE. CDR3 size: 14 residues. The ends lost 2 bases at V and 7 bases at J; junction bases unmatched: 6.

The chain combines TRBV4-3 with TRBJ2-2, with TRBD2 matching 13 bases. The V gene's germline CDR1 is LGHNA and CDR2 YSLEER. Trimming at V came to 10 bases and at J to 6 bases, leaving 14 bases not matched to a gene. This CDR3 has 17 amino acids. As DNA, the CDR3 is TGCGCCATGCGACAGGGGACTAGCGGGGATAGGTCCGGGGAGCTGTTTTTT. This sequence encodes CAMRQGTSGDRSGELFF.

V is TRBV5-1 and J is TRBJ1-1; 8 bases are shared with TRBD1. Germline CDR1 reads SGHRS; CDR2 reads YFSETQ. This CDR3 region has 14 residues. V shed 1 base, J shed 3 bases, and the junction held 2 bases outside the gene matches. Here the CDR3 DNA reads TGCGCCAGCAGCTTGCAGGGGGCCGACACTGAAGCTTTCTTT. Amino acids: CASSLQGADTEAFF. Complete variable domain (other parts from reference TRBV5-1 and TRBJ1-1): KAGVTQTPRYLIKTRGQQVTLSCSPISGHRSVSWYQQTPGQGLQFLFEYFSETQRNKGNFPGRFSGRQFSNSRSEMNVSTLELGDSALYLCASSLQGADTEAFFGQGTRLTVV.

The J gene is TRBJ2-1, the V gene TRBV5-6, with D perhaps matching TRBD2 (6 bases). The CDR3 consists of 15 residues. V lost 9 bases and J lost 3, with 19 bases in between. Germline V gene sequence: CDR1 SGHDT, CDR2 YYEEEE. The CDR3 region is CATTLSGGFYNEQFF. The CDR3 region has the DNA TGTGCCACAACCCTTTCCGGGGGATTCTACAATGAGCAGTTCTTC. The whole variable domain, filled in from reference TRBV5-6 and TRBJ2-1, reads DAGVTQSPTHLIKTRGQQVTLRCSPKSGHDTVSWYQQALGQGPQFIFQYYEEEERQRGNFPDRFSGHQFPNYSSELNVNALLLGDSALYLCATTLSGGFYNEQFFGPGTRLTVL.

The chain is built from TRBV6-5 and TRBJ1-2; 9 positions agree with TRBD1. CDR3 length: 13 residues. The trim removed 5 bases at V and 8 bases at J, leaving 6 bases unmatched. Germline loops: CDR1 MNHEY, CDR2 SVGAGI. The DNA for the CDR3 is TGTGCCAGCAGTCCACAGGGGGCGGGCGGCTACACCTTC. It is translated as CASSPQGAGGYTF.